The 22 T cell receptor beta chains below all came from one sample that was sequenced in a study of shared clonotypes between healthy human individuals. The table came from immunoSEQ multiplex PCR; TCRdb's copy has only in-frame clones and leaves some out. The table has millions of clones, roughly nine tenths seen once. Sequenced sample: naive CD4+ T cells sorted from blood. Indicated subset: CD45RA+ positively selected. The source is a man between 18 and 29 years old in good health.

The V and J genes are TRBV7-2 and TRBJ1-2; a weak D match, TRBD1 (5 bases). Deletions cut 5 bases from V and 4 bases from J, with 14 bases between. The CDR3 has 14 residues. Germline V gene lookup returns CDR1 SGHTA and CDR2 FQGNSA. For the CDR3, the DNA is TGTGCCAGCAGCCGACCGGACATAGGCTATGGCTACACCTTC. This codes for CASSRPDIGYGYTF.

The chain carries TRBV5-1 and TRBJ2-2, with 8 positions matching TRBD1. The CDR3 extends over 14 amino acids. With V trimmed by 4 bases and J by 5 bases, 4 bases remained unmatched. Germline assignment: CDR1 SGHRS and CDR2 YFSETQ. CDR3 protein: CASSDRGRTGELFF. Here the CDR3 DNA reads TGCGCCAGCAGCGACAGGGGTCGGACCGGGGAGCTGTTTTTT.

The rearrangement links TRBV7-2 to TRBJ2-7; no clear D gene. The CDR3 extends over 17 amino acids. Between the trimmed V and J ends, which lost 2 bases and 2 bases, there was a span of 19 bases. Per germline, CDR1 SGHTA and CDR2 FQGNSA. DNA of the CDR3: TGTGCCAGCAGCTTATTCCCCCCGGGCCGGGCAACCTACGAGCAGTACTTC. It codes for CASSLFPPGRATYEQYF.

The chain employs TRBV6-1 and TRBJ2-5, with a possible D match to TRBD2 (6 bases). V was clipped by 6 bases and J by 0 bases, with 8 bases between them. Per germline, CDR1 MNHNS and CDR2 SASEGT. The length of the CDR3 is 13 residues. This chain's CDR3 is CASSQRDQETQYF. The CDR3 bases are TGTGCCAGCAGCCAGCGGGACCAAGAGACCCAGTACTTC.

The rearrangement joins TRBV23-1 to TRBJ1-1; the D is unclear. TRBV23-1 has ORF status, its function being uncertain. The CDR3 extends over 18 amino acids. Between the trimmed V and J ends, which lost 2 bases and 5 bases, there was a span of 24 bases. CDR3 protein: CASSQEGRRGRGWTEAFF. The CDR3 bases are TGCGCCAGCAGTCAAGAGGGCAGGAGAGGGAGAGGGTGGACTGAAGCTTTCTTT.

As DNA, the CDR3 is TGTGCCAGCCGGAGGATAAACTATGGCTACACCTTC. Translation: CASRRINYGYTF. V usage is TRBV7-2 and J usage is TRBJ1-2; D ambiguous. This CDR3 is built from 12 residues. The germline V gene encodes CDR1 SGHTA and CDR2 FQGNSA. V lost 8 bases, J lost 2 bases, and 9 bases lay in between.

The rearrangement uses TRBV13 and TRBJ2-1; TRBD2 matches at 12 bases. With 5 bases clipped from V and 10 bases from J, the junction kept 6 bases outside the gene matches. The germline V gene encodes CDR1 PRHDT and CDR2 FYEKMQ (reference sequence). This CDR3 region has 14 residues. The CDR3 loop is CASSIGLAGYEQFF. The DNA for the CDR3 is TGTGCCAGCAGCATCGGACTAGCGGGGTACGAGCAGTTCTTC.

The chain combines TRBV15 with TRBJ1-1; 8 bases agree with TRBD1. The CDR3 has 16 amino acids. Germline CDR1 LNHNV, CDR2 YYDKDF (reference sequence). V shed 0 bases and J 6 bases; nucleotides not matched to a gene: 9. The CDR3 protein is CATSRDMQGAFSEAFF. The CDR3 DNA reads as TGTGCCACCAGCAGAGATATGCAGGGGGCGTTTTCTGAAGCTTTCTTT.

The chain combines TRBV19 with TRBJ2-2; D is ambiguous. Between the trimmed V and J ends, which lost 1 base and 4 bases, there was a span of 7 bases. Germline values: CDR1 LNHDA, CDR2 SQIVND (reference sequence). The CDR3 totals 14 residues. As DNA, the CDR3 is TGTGCCAGTAGTATAGCCGGAACCACCGGGGAGCTGTTTTTT. This sequence encodes CASSIAGTTGELFF.

The chain recombines TRBV30 with TRBJ2-2, with a possible D match to TRBD1 (6 bases). This CDR3 is 13 amino acids long. CDR1 and CDR2 from the germline V gene are GTSNPN and SVGIG (reference sequence). Trimming stripped 2 bases from V and 6 bases from J, with 10 bases between. CDR3 bases: TGTGCCTGGAGTACACAGGGACCCGGGGAGCTGTTTTTT. This codes for CAWSTQGPGELFF. Supplemented by reference TRBV30 and TRBJ2-2, the full variable domain reads SQTIHQWPATLVQPVGSPLSLECTVEGTSNPNLYWYRQAAGRGLQLLFYSVGIGQISSEVPQNLSASRPQDRQFILSSKKLLLSDSGFYLCAWSTQGPGELFFGEGSRLTVL.

This clone was seen just once. V gene TRBV7-9 combines with J gene TRBJ1-4; the D gene is possibly TRBD1 (6 bases). V lost 5 bases to trimming and J lost 7 bases, with 20 bases between them. CDR3 length: 16 residues. Germline V gene lookup returns CDR1 SEHNR and CDR2 FQNEAQ (reference sequence). The CDR3 DNA reads TGTGCCAGCAGCACCCCCGGAGTGACAGGTGGTGAAAAACTGTTTTTT. Translating it yields CASSTPGVTGGEKLFF.

This clone was detected once. The chain couples TRBV27 to TRBJ1-6; D is possibly TRBD1 (5 bases). The CDR3 length is 16 residues. Trimming removed 2 bases from V and 6 bases from J, with 14 bases in between. CDR1 and CDR2 from the germline V gene are MNHEY and SMNVEV (reference sequence). CDR3 in amino acids: CASSLKGPSFNSPLHF. Written as DNA, the CDR3 is TGTGCCAGCAGTTTAAAGGGACCGAGCTTTAATTCACCCCTCCACTTT.

As to this clone: Different DNA sequences within this sample yield the same CDR3. This chain links TRBV29-1 with TRBJ2-7, with 9 bases fitting TRBD1. Germline CDR1 and CDR2: SQVTM and ANQGSEA. V was pared by 6 bases and J by 1 base, with 4 bases of the junction left unmatched. The length of the CDR3 is 13 residues. CDR3 amino acids: CSVSGTGSYEQYF. The CDR3 nucleotides read TGCAGCGTCTCCGGGACAGGGTCCTACGAGCAGTACTTC.

The chain joins TRBV5-4 to TRBJ2-2, with 7 bases aligning to TRBD1. The CDR3 runs 15 residues. Trimming removed 4 bases from V and 7 bases from J; junction bases left unmatched: 10. Germline assignment: CDR1 SGHNT and CDR2 YYREEE (reference sequence). The CDR3 bases are TGTGCCAGCAGCGTTCGACAGGGTCCATACGGGGAGCTGTTTTTT. This gives the protein CASSVRQGPYGELFF.

CDR3 protein: CASSLSIHYGYTF. The CDR3 nucleotides read TGTGCCAGCAGTCTGAGTATCCACTATGGCTACACCTTC. The rearrangement joins TRBV27 to TRBJ1-2; no reliable D call. V was pared by 5 bases and J by 3 bases, with 10 bases between. The CDR3 has 13 amino acids. Germline lookup yields CDR1 MNHEY and CDR2 SMNVEV (reference sequence).

Note on this clone: Other DNA sequences within the sample encode an identical CDR3. This chain links TRBV7-2 with TRBJ2-7, with TRBD1 identical over 9 bases. This CDR3 is built from 14 residues. Germline lookup yields CDR1 SGHTA and CDR2 FQGNSA. With V trimmed by 5 bases and J by 2 bases, 4 bases remained unmatched. The CDR3 loop is CASSTRTGAYEQYF. The CDR3 nucleotides read TGTGCCAGCAGCACGCGGACAGGGGCCTACGAGCAGTACTTC.

This chain links TRBV9 with TRBJ2-2; possibly TRBD2 for D (6 bases). Germline loops: CDR1 SGDLS, CDR2 YYNGEE. The CDR3 has 15 residues. The V end was cut by 0 bases, the J end by 4 bases, with 10 bases between. CDR3: CASSVGGGFTGELFF. DNA of the CDR3: TGTGCCAGCAGCGTAGGTGGAGGGTTCACCGGGGAGCTGTTTTTT.

The chain recombines TRBV6-6 with TRBJ2-7, with 15 nucleotides matching TRBD2. The CDR3 has 14 amino acids. The junction had 1 base not matched to a gene; V was cut back by 6 bases and J by 4 bases. Germline CDR1 MNHNY, CDR2 SVGAGI (reference sequence). The CDR3 bases are TGTGCCAGCAGGGGGACTAGCGGGAGGTACGAGCAGTACTTC. Protein sequence: CASRGTSGRYEQYF.

This rearrangement joins TRBV2 to TRBJ1-1; D unclear. The ends were cut back, 7 bases at V and 6 bases at J, with 12 bases in the middle. Germline V gene lookup returns CDR1 SNHLY and CDR2 FYNNEI. The CDR3 totals 12 residues. CDR3 coding DNA: TGTGCCAGCACCCCTAATGGCGCTGAAGCTTTCTTT. Its protein product is CASTPNGAEAFF. The variable domain in full, with the rest retrieved from reference TRBV2 and TRBJ1-1, is EPEVTQTPSHQVTQMGQEVILRCVPISNHLYFYWYRQILGQKVEFLVSFYNNEISEKSEIFDDQFSVERPDGSNFTLKIRSTKLEDSAMYFCASTPNGAEAFFGQGTRLTVV.

The chain uses TRBV25-1 and TRBJ2-6; 7 nucleotides agree with TRBD2. This CDR3 has 17 residues. With 2 bases clipped from V and 0 bases from J, the junction kept 4 bases outside the gene matches. Germline CDR1 MGHDK, CDR2 SYGVNS. The CDR3 loop reads CASSESGADSGANVLTF. As DNA, the CDR3 is TGTGCCAGCAGTGAAAGCGGGGCAGACTCTGGGGCCAACGTCCTGACTTTC.

In its sample, this clone was seen a few times. The chain recombines TRBV9 with TRBJ1-5; D remains unclear. Germline loops: CDR1 SGDLS, CDR2 YYNGEE. The CDR3 totals 14 residues. V was pared by 2 bases and J by 3 bases, with 9 bases between. As DNA, the CDR3 is TGTGCCAGCAGCGTCTGGGCATCCAATCAGCCCCAGCATTTT. Its protein is CASSVWASNQPQHF.

This clone has just a few counts. The chain employs TRBV11-2 and TRBJ2-1; no clear D. Trimming removed 7 bases from V and 2 bases from J, with 15 bases in between. This CDR3 is built from 15 residues. The germline V gene has CDR1 SGHAT and CDR2 FQNNGV. DNA for the CDR3: TGTGCCAGCACCTCAGACCGTGCGACCTACAATGAGCAGTTCTTC. It codes for CASTSDRATYNEQFF.